The 32 T cell receptor beta chains given below trace back to one sample, sequenced in a study of blood T cell repertoires in COVID-19. Produced via immunoSEQ multiplex PCR; TCRdb's table is partial and in-frame only. The table lists about 220,000 clones, less than 90% of them singletons. The sequenced sample was PBMCs or T cells enriched from blood (not recorded which). These receptors were taken from a young woman who had recovered from COVID-19.

This chain connects TRBV24-1 to TRBJ2-3, with unresolved D. Trimming pared 3 bases from V and 2 bases from J, leaving 11 bases between. Germline CDR1 KGHDR, CDR2 SFDVKD. This CDR3 spans 15 amino acids. CDR3 loop: CATSDPFDNTDTQYF. CDR3 nucleotides: TGTGCCACCAGTGATCCGTTTGACAACACAGATACGCAGTATTTT.

The V gene is TRBV2, the J gene TRBJ1-2, with no clear D. Germline V gene sequence: CDR1 SNHLY, CDR2 FYNNEI. The CDR3 is 14 residues long. The V gene lost 2 bases and the J gene lost 3 bases, with 10 bases spanning the gap. The CDR3 DNA reads as TGTGCCAGCAGTGAAACCGGGTTGGACTATGGCTACACCTTC. Translated: CASSETGLDYGYTF.

The chain links TRBV6-5 to TRBJ1-1; TRBD1 aligns across 7 bases. Trimming cost V 5 bases and J 11 bases; bases outside gene matches: 8. The CDR3 is 12 amino acids. Germline CDR1 and CDR2: MNHEY and SVGAGI. CDR3 coding DNA: TGTGCCAGCAGTCCACAGGGGTCCGGGGCTTTCTTT. Encoded protein: CASSPQGSGAFF.

This clone occurred a few times. The sample has other DNA sequences that encode this CDR3 too. V is TRBV5-1 and J is TRBJ1-2, with 7 bases identical to TRBD1. The CDR3 sequence is 13 residues long. CDR1 and CDR2 (germline): SGHRS, YFSETQ. The V gene end was trimmed by 4 bases and the J gene end by 4 bases; junction bases not matched to a gene: 4. The CDR3 spells CASSHDRAYGYTF. CDR3 DNA sequence: TGCGCCAGCAGCCACGACAGGGCCTATGGCTACACCTTC.

The chain joins TRBV5-6 to TRBJ2-2; D may be TRBD2 (5 bases). The CDR3 covers 16 residues. CDR1 is SGHDT, CDR2 YYEEEE, per germline. Trimming removed 0 bases at V and 6 bases at J, with 15 bases between. For the CDR3, the DNA is TGTGCCAGCAGCTTGGTTTCCCGAGGGAAGGCCGGGGAGCTGTTTTTT. Translating gives CASSLVSRGKAGELFF.

V gene TRBV9 combines with J gene TRBJ2-5, with 8 bases identical to TRBD1. This CDR3 region has 13 residues. With V trimmed by 6 bases and J by 5 bases, 6 bases remained unmatched. The germline V gene encodes CDR1 SGDLS and CDR2 YYNGEE. CDR3 residues: CASTPTGVETQYF. CDR3 DNA sequence: TGTGCCAGCACCCCGACAGGGGTGGAGACCCAGTACTTC.

This clone was counted a single time. The J gene is TRBJ2-5, the V gene TRBV10-3; 10 bases fit TRBD2. The CDR3 sequence is 16 residues long. CDR1 ENHRY and CDR2 SYGVKD come from the germline V gene. V trimming: 0 bases; J trimming: 4 bases; junction bases outside the gene matches: 5. The CDR3 DNA reads as TGTGCCATCAGTGAGTCGAGTAGCGGGGGGTTAGAGACCCAGTACTTC. Protein sequence: CAISESSSGGLETQYF.

This clone showed up just a few times. CDR3 protein: CSVTGENTGELFF. The CDR3 region has the DNA TGCAGCGTTACAGGGGAGAACACCGGGGAGCTGTTTTTT. The gene calls are TRBV29-1 and TRBJ2-2, with 7 bases matching TRBD1. Germline V gene sequence: CDR1 SQVTM, CDR2 ANQGSEA. The V segment lost 5 bases and the J segment 1 base; nucleotides outside the gene matches: 1. The CDR3 runs to 13 residues.

The chain uses TRBV7-2 and TRBJ2-3, with a weak D call TRBD1 (6 bases). The CDR3 is 15 residues long. The V gene lost 5 bases and the J gene lost 0 bases, with 12 bases spanning the gap. Germline assignment: CDR1 SGHTA and CDR2 FQGNSA. CDR3 in amino acids: CASSAWTASTDTQYF. DNA for the CDR3: TGTGCCAGCAGCGCGTGGACAGCGAGCACAGATACGCAGTATTTT.

This chain links TRBV4-3 with TRBJ2-1; TRBD2 is a possible D gene (5 bases). Trimming cost V 0 bases and J 7 bases, with 13 bases left between them. The CDR3 runs 15 residues. CDR1 and CDR2 (germline): LGHNA, YSLEER. The CDR3, as DNA: TGCGCCAGCAGCCAAGATCGGGATATGTGGAATGAGCAGTTCTTC. It translates to CASSQDRDMWNEQFF.

This chain joins TRBV7-9 and TRBJ1-1, with no clear D. Trimming took 3 bases from V and 0 from J, leaving 14 bases between them. Per germline, CDR1 SEHNR and CDR2 FQNEAQ (reference sequence). The CDR3 length is 16 residues. In DNA form, the CDR3 reads TGTGCCAGCAGCTTTCCGGAGGGAGAAATGAACACTGAAGCTTTCTTT. Encoded protein: CASSFPEGEMNTEAFF.

This chain joins TRBV7-3 and TRBJ2-3; 11 nucleotides align to TRBD2. This CDR3 has 16 residues. Germline V gives CDR1 SGHTA, CDR2 FQGTGA. V shed 0 bases, J shed 4 bases, and the junction held 3 bases outside the gene matches. CDR3 sequence reads: CASSLTVAGGPDTQYF. DNA of the CDR3: TGTGCCAGCAGCTTAACTGTAGCGGGGGGGCCAGATACGCAGTATTTT.

This chain links TRBV7-8 with TRBJ2-1; a weak D match, TRBD2 (5 bases). The V gene lost 4 bases and the J gene lost 3 bases, with 10 bases spanning the gap. Germline CDR1 SGHVS, CDR2 FQNEAQ. The CDR3 length is 14 residues. In DNA form, the CDR3 reads TGTGCCAGCAGCTCGACTACCCACTACAATGAGCAGTTCTTC. Translated: CASSSTTHYNEQFF.

This chain joins TRBV7-9 and TRBJ1-2, with D hard to call. The germline CDR1 and CDR2 sequences are SEHNR and FQNEAQ (reference sequence). The CDR3 totals 14 residues. Trimming shortened V by 5 bases and J by 2 bases, and 12 bases separated the two germline ends. The CDR3 sequence is CASSPAGSNYGYTF. CDR3 nucleotide sequence: TGTGCCAGCAGCCCTGCGGGATCCAACTATGGCTACACCTTC.

The J gene is TRBJ2-7, the V gene TRBV19; TRBD1 aligns across 10 bases. CDR3 length: 16 amino acids. V was pared by 5 bases and J by 0 bases, with 7 bases of the junction left unmatched. Per the germline V gene, CDR1 is LNHDA and CDR2 is SQIVND (reference sequence). The CDR3 loop reads CASSSHRDRGSYEQYF. DNA for the CDR3: TGTGCCAGTAGTTCGCACCGGGACAGGGGCTCCTACGAGCAGTACTTC.

The rearrangement uses TRBV3-1 (or the pseudogene TRBV3-2) and TRBJ1-6, with D possibly being TRBD1 (5 bases). CDR3 size: 19 residues. Germline CDR1 LGHDT, CDR2 YNNKEL (reference sequence). Trimming took off 4 bases at V and 0 bases at J, with 19 bases between the two ends. DNA of the CDR3: TGTGCCAGCAGCCCAAACTTAGGCACAGGTAGCTCCTATAATTCACCCCTCCACTTT. Amino acid sequence: CASSPNLGTGSSYNSPLHF.

V is TRBV4-3 and J is TRBJ1-2; 7 nucleotides match TRBD1. This CDR3 contains 13 residues. V dropped 4 bases and J dropped 8; count of bases not matched to a gene: 7. Germline CDR1 is LGHNA and CDR2 is YSLEER. This CDR3 is CASSPDRGRGYTF. The DNA of the CDR3 is TGCGCCAGCAGCCCCGATAGGGGGCGAGGCTACACCTTC.

The V and J genes are TRBV5-4 and TRBJ1-2; D is possibly TRBD1 (5 bases). V was cut by 0 bases and J by 8 bases, with 17 bases left in between. The CDR3 loop spans 15 amino acids. Per the germline V gene, CDR1 is SGHNT and CDR2 is YYREEE (reference sequence). The CDR3, as DNA: TGTGCCAGCAGCTTGGCCTCAGGAGGGACTTCGGGCTACACCTTC. This gives the protein CASSLASGGTSGYTF.

V and J are TRBV11-2 and TRBJ2-3; 7 bases agree with TRBD2. The V gene's germline CDR1 is SGHAT and CDR2 FQNNGV. The CDR3 totals 16 residues. V shed 1 base and J 2 bases; nucleotides not matched to a gene: 6. The CDR3 spells CASSLVGLSPTDTQYF. DNA of the CDR3: TGTGCCAGCAGCTTAGTGGGACTAAGTCCCACAGATACGCAGTATTTT.

The count of this clone is one. This chain's CDR3 is CSAGSSNQPQHF. The CDR3, as DNA: TGCAGCGCCGGGAGCAGCAATCAGCCCCAGCATTTT. The genes are TRBV29-1 and TRBJ1-5; no definite D call. Germline loops: CDR1 SQVTM, CDR2 ANQGSEA. This CDR3 comprises 12 residues. With 7 bases removed from V and 1 base from J, the gap between germline ends came to 8 bases.

This clone was detected once. The rearrangement uses TRBV5-6 and TRBJ2-7; TRBD1 matches at 9 bases. The V and J ends lost 4 bases and 5 bases, in that order; junction bases with no gene match: 7. Germline CDR1 and CDR2: SGHDT and YYEEEE. There are 14 residues in the CDR3. The CDR3 protein is CASSPRTGVNEQYF. CDR3 DNA sequence: TGTGCCAGCAGCCCTAGGACAGGGGTGAACGAGCAGTACTTC.

This chain connects TRBV4-2 to TRBJ1-2; D gene ambiguous. V was shortened by 0 bases and J by 6 bases, with 14 bases between the two germline ends. Germline CDR1 LGHNA, CDR2 YNFKEQ. This CDR3 has 15 residues. CDR3 nucleotide sequence: TGTGCCAGCAGCCAAGATGGATTGAAAACAGATGGCTACACCTTC. It encodes CASSQDGLKTDGYTF.

The genes are TRBV27 and TRBJ2-2; 7 nucleotides align to TRBD1. The CDR3 covers 14 residues. Per germline, CDR1 MNHEY and CDR2 SMNVEV (reference sequence). The V and J ends lost 5 bases and 5 bases, in that order; junction bases with no gene match: 5. CDR3 sequence reads: CASSPRQGTGELFF. The CDR3 region has the DNA TGTGCCAGCAGTCCGCGACAGGGTACCGGGGAGCTGTTTTTT.

The chain joins TRBV5-1 to TRBJ1-5; perhaps TRBD1 as D (5 bases). V was cut by 4 bases and J by 6 bases, with 17 bases left in between. CDR1 and CDR2 (germline): SGHRS, YFSETQ. The CDR3 extends over 15 amino acids. Here the CDR3 reads CASSPSGGNGQPQHF. DNA for the CDR3: TGCGCCAGCAGCCCAAGCGGGGGGAACGGTCAGCCCCAGCATTTT.

The DNA of the CDR3 is TGCGCCAGCAGCCAAGACGACAGGGGTGGGTATTCACCCCTCCACTTT. It specifies CASSQDDRGGYSPLHF. The chain has TRBV4-3 and TRBJ1-6; 8 bases map to TRBD1. The length of the CDR3 is 16 residues. The ends lost 0 bases at V and 8 bases at J; junction bases unmatched: 6. Looked up from germline, CDR1 is LGHNA and CDR2 is YSLEER.

The chain joins TRBV15 to TRBJ2-7; a weak D match, TRBD1 (7 bases). The V gene's germline CDR1 is LNHNV and CDR2 YYDKDF (reference sequence). The CDR3 is made up of 15 amino acids. V was trimmed by 4 bases and J by 2 bases, leaving 15 bases between them. Written as DNA, the CDR3 is TGTGCCACCAGCAAGCCACCAGGGGGGACCTACGAGCAGTACTTC. Translated, it gives CATSKPPGGTYEQYF.

CDR3 sequence (DNA): TGTGCCAGCTCAAGCACGAACAGAGAGAACACTGAAGCTTTCTTT. The encoded protein is CASSSTNRENTEAFF. J is TRBJ1-1 and V is TRBV18; D is undetermined. CDR1 KGHSH and CDR2 LQKENI come from the germline V gene. CDR3 length: 15 amino acids. The V end lost 5 bases, the J end lost 1 base, and 14 bases lay between the germline ends.

This clone was seen once. This chain uses TRBV5-3 with TRBJ1-1, with a possible D match to TRBD1 (6 bases). TRBV5-3 qualifies as an ORF whose function is uncertain. This CDR3 region has 12 residues. The V gene lost 3 bases and the J gene lost 4 bases, with 7 bases spanning the gap. CDR3 protein: CARSCRGTEAFF. For the CDR3, the DNA is TGTGCCAGAAGCTGCAGGGGCACTGAAGCTTTCTTT.

V and J are TRBV15 and TRBJ2-2, with unresolved D. The CDR3 has 13 residues. Trimming stripped 1 base from V and 3 bases from J, with 3 bases between. Germline CDR1 reads LNHNV; CDR2 reads YYDKDF (reference sequence). The CDR3 protein is CATSRGDTGELFF. CDR3 in DNA: TGTGCCACCAGCAGAGGAGACACCGGGGAGCTGTTTTTT.

The rearrangement links TRBV3-1 (or the pseudogene TRBV3-2) to TRBJ1-5, with D hard to call. The CDR3 covers 13 residues. Germline CDR1 reads LGHDT; CDR2 reads YNNKEL (reference sequence). V lost 4 bases and J 4 bases, leaving 8 bases between the germline ends. The chain's CDR3 is CASSPTPNQPQHF. As DNA, the CDR3 is TGTGCCAGCAGCCCGACACCGAATCAGCCCCAGCATTTT.

This clone was observed once. V and J are TRBV2 and TRBJ2-7, with D possibly TRBD2 on 6 matching bases. This CDR3 spans 13 amino acids. Trimming cost V 9 bases and J 0 bases, with 12 bases left between them. CDR1 SNHLY and CDR2 FYNNEI come from the germline V gene. The CDR3 sequence: CARGGSSSYEQYF. The CDR3 bases are TGTGCCAGGGGGGGTTCTAGCTCCTACGAGCAGTACTTC. Based on the CDR3 plus reference TRBV2 and TRBJ2-7, the full variable domain is EPEVTQTPSHQVTQMGQEVILRCVPISNHLYFYWYRQILGQKVEFLVSFYNNEISEKSEIFDDQFSVERPDGSNFTLKIRSTKLEDSAMYFCARGGSSSYEQYFGPGTRLTVT.

The J gene is TRBJ1-1, the V gene TRBV9; 9 nucleotides agree with TRBD1. V lost 4 bases to trimming and J lost 11 bases; unmatched junction nucleotides: 9. Germline assignment: CDR1 SGDLS and CDR2 YYNGEE. CDR3 size: 13 residues. CDR3 nucleotide sequence: TGTGCCAGCAGCTGGAAACAGGGGGCGGAGGCTTTCTTT. This gives the protein CASSWKQGAEAFF. The whole variable domain, remainder taken from reference TRBV9 and TRBJ1-1, is DSGVTQTPKHLITATGQRVTLRCSPRSGDLSVYWYQQSLDQGLQFLIQYYNGEERAKGNILERFSAQQFPDLHSELNLSSLELGDSALYFCASSWKQGAEAFFGQGTRLTVV.